The present entry profiles one TCR beta chain with its context. The antigen remains unidentified. The CDR3 is 14 amino acids. The V gene lost 3 bases and the J gene lost 6 bases, with 9 bases spanning the gap. Per germline, CDR1 SGHVS and CDR2 FQNEAQ. One entry per CDR3 protein results from TCRdb running MiXCR on the 5' RACE reads. The table lists approximately 500,000 distinct CDR3 sequences, roughly 13% of them singletons, with about 6.5% in the top ten. This sample was included in a study of CD8 T cells in ankylosing spondylitis. Notes on the study in general: Ankylosing spondylitis blood appeared to be characterized by a TCR beta motif of about 8 highly homologous variants.

The TCR sequence derives from a male donor with ankylosing spondylitis. The sequenced material came from blood, either unsorted or a sorted T cell fraction (not recorded which). The chain recombines TRBV7-8 with TRBJ1-6; a possible D gene is TRBD1 (6 bases). CDR3 sequence: CASSFTGTNSPLHF. CDR3 nucleotide sequence: TGTGCCAGCAGCTTCACAGGGACTAATTCACCCCTCCACTTT.